This T cell receptor beta chain comes out of a study of metastatic and nonmetastatic thyroid tumors. On the study more broadly: Comparative analysis of repertoires was undertaken across blood and tumor or nodule tissue obtained from malignant and benign thyroid patients.

Study findings and constraints: Reports indicated that malignant thyroid tumors showed significantly higher TCR beta diversity than benign nodules did, in blood and tumor.

Many counts were recorded for this clone. Antigen specificity is unknown. None of the patients had undergone any treatment ahead of thyroid surgery. Original processing notes: For papillary thyroid cancer, a distant-metastasis classifier was constructed from CDR3 differences observed across clinicopathological groups. TCRdb reprocessed the PCR reads via MiXCR. TCRdb, not the authors, supplied the V and J calls. Here the sample spans about 35,000 clones, about 17% being singletons. This CDR3 has 18 residues. Per germline, CDR1 SNHLY and CDR2 FYNNEI. J was trimmed by 5 bases and V by 5 bases; bases with no gene match: 15.

Sequenced input: blood. The clonotype comes from a male donor with papillary thyroid cancer or a benign thyroid nodule (not recorded which). Some clones in this sample may be carry-over from other donors' samples. This chain links TRBV2 with TRBJ2-1, with 10 bases that match TRBD2. The CDR3 nucleotides are TGTGCCAGCAGTCTGACTAGCGGGTGGTCGGGGACACACAATGAGCAGTTCTTC. The encoded protein is CASSLTSGWSGTHNEQFF.